This T cell receptor beta chain was sequenced for a study of T-cell memory formation after mild COVID-19 listed by TCRdb under 2021. Notes on the research overall: Most TCR sequence clusters were specific to one of the two donors. In two donors, T-cell clones that expanded and contracted after mild COVID-19 were tracked by sequencing TCRalpha and TCRbeta repertoires over time. Two young, previously healthy adult volunteers made up the cohort, one male and one female. Study-wide conclusions, independent of this receptor: Only a couple of mild cases were covered in the study, and larger cohorts including severe cases with pre-infection samples were considered necessary. Some responding clones were detected in pre-infection memory, which suggested that pre-existing cross-reactive memory T cells had joined the SARS-CoV-2 response. The second-wave clones that peaked on day 37 were not confirmed to be SARS-CoV-2 specific. Contracting CD4+ clones were found mainly in CM and EM memory subsets, while CD8+ clones were enriched in EMRA. Balanced CD4/CD8 phenotypes were observed for clones contracting from day 15 to 85, whereas a bias towards CD4+ was observed for a second wave of clones expanding from day 15 to 37.

Looking up the germline V gene (reference sequence) yields CDR1 LNHNV and CDR2 YYDKDF. Germline trimming: 1 base from V, 5 bases from J; junction bases outside gene matches: 4. From cysteine to phenylalanine, the CDR3 is 15 amino acids long. Solely the CDR3 DNA is kept, with 45 bases framed from the first base. Ficoll-Paque density gradient centrifugation was used to isolate PBMCs. As for this clonotype: No cognate antigen has been identified for it. One base away there is no much larger clone; base qualities are not given.

The instrument given in TCRdb is Illumina NovaSeq 6000. TCRalpha and TCRbeta cDNA libraries were built by 5'RACE with constant-segment primers, adding sample barcodes and unique molecular identifiers. Trizol reagent was used to extract RNA from every sample. Libraries were amplified in two PCR steps, with a second sample barcode and Illumina TruSeq adapters added in the second step. Libraries were sequenced on an Illumina NovaSeq with 2 x 150 bp paired-end reads. Regarding the original processing steps: With migec v1.2.7, reads were demultiplexed and then collapsed into UMI-guided consensus sequences. With mixcr v2.1.11, UMI consensuses were aligned to TRA and TRB V and J templates and assembled into clonotypes. Clonotypes were classified as expanded or contracted when called significant by both edgeR and NoisET, with noise models trained on biological replicates. For edgeR calls, a false discovery rate-adjusted p below 0.01 and a log2 fold-change threshold of 1 were applied. As an exploratory analysis of dynamics, max-normalized trajectories of the 1000 most abundant clonotypes were examined with PCA combined with hierarchical clustering. Each responding clone was given a CD4 or CD8 phenotype based on the CD4+ and CD8+ repertoires, which had been sequenced separately. In TCRdb, the public reads were trimmed at Q25 with fastp and aligned with MiXCR, with productive beta chains retained. Rows are combined by CDR3 protein, so each entry shows the most common genes and DNA. TCRdb assigned the V and J calls; the authors' analysis was not used. The sample records 70,000 to 100,000 distinct CDR3 sequences, about 13% of which are singletons. The ten largest clones add up to around 27% of the sample.

This receptor was identified in an adult woman who had mild COVID-19 (a few samples of this study predate the infection). The sample titles of this study are shuffled in the database, so cell type and time point are left out; the donor was told from shared clones. The chain is assembled from TRBV15 and TRBJ2-5, with TRBD1 identical over 10 junction bases. Sequenced sample: PBMCs or a T cell subset sorted from them (not recorded which). CDR3 region: CATSRGQGARETQYF. The nucleotides read TGTGCCACCAGCAGAGGACAGGGGGCGCGGGAGACCCAGTACTTC.